One and the same sample provided the 18 T cell receptor beta chains below, sequenced in a study of blood T cell repertoires in COVID-19. Assay used: immunoSEQ multiplex PCR; TCRdb lists only in-frame clones, some missing. Here the sample spans roughly 79,000 clones, approximately 86% being singletons. Sequenced sample: peripheral blood. The origin of the receptors is a woman aged 45-60 years with acute or convalescent COVID-19.

This chain links TRBV28 with TRBJ2-7, with 7 bases identical to TRBD1. Trimming took 10 bases from V and 3 from J; bases not matched to a gene: 9. Germline V gives CDR1 MDHEN, CDR2 SYDVKM. The CDR3 extends over 13 amino acids. Written as DNA, the CDR3 is TGTGCCATAGGAACAGGGGCCCTCTACGAGCAGTACTTC. Encoded protein: CAIGTGALYEQYF.

V and J are TRBV25-1 and TRBJ2-3; D is perhaps TRBD1 (5 bases). Trimming stripped 1 base from V and 1 base from J, with 12 bases between. The CDR3 sequence is 16 residues long. CDR1 and CDR2 from the germline V gene are MGHDK and SYGVNS. This chain's CDR3 is CASSESTGQRTDTQYF. The CDR3 DNA reads TGTGCCAGCAGTGAATCCACAGGCCAACGCACAGATACGCAGTATTTT.

This chain joins TRBV7-2 and TRBJ1-6; D is unclear. This CDR3 comprises 16 residues. The germline gives CDR1 SGHTA, CDR2 FQGNSA. V was pared by 5 bases and J by 9 bases, with 20 bases between. CDR3 coding DNA: TGTGCCAGCAGCACCTCCGGCGCGGGTAGTGGTTCACCCCTCCACTTT. This codes for CASSTSGAGSGSPLHF.

V gene TRBV5-5 combines with J gene TRBJ1-5, with TRBD1 matching 8 bases. CDR1 is SGHKS, CDR2 YYEKEE, per germline (reference sequence). This CDR3 comprises 15 residues. Trimming removed 2 bases from V and 5 bases from J; junction bases left unmatched: 6. The CDR3 nucleotides are TGTGCCAGCAGCTTTAGAACAGGGGGGGATCAGCCCCAGCATTTT. Translated, it gives CASSFRTGGDQPQHF. The full variable domain, in which reference TRBV5-5 and TRBJ1-5 provide the parts outside the CDR3, is DAGVTQSPTHLIKTRGQQVTLRCSPISGHKSVSWYQQVLGQGPQFIFQYYEKEERGRGNFPDRFSARQFPNYSSELNVNALLLGDSALYLCASSFRTGGDQPQHFGDGTRLSIL.

This clone was counted a single time. V is TRBV11-1 and J is TRBJ1-6; 8 bases are a match to TRBD1. Germline trimming cut 6 bases from V and 10 bases from J; bases unmatched to any gene: 5. Germline CDR1 SGHAT, CDR2 FQDESV (reference sequence). CDR3 length: 13 residues. The chain's CDR3 is CASSQGAESPLHF. As DNA, the CDR3 is TGTGCCAGCAGTCAGGGGGCGGAATCACCCCTCCACTTT.

The chain recombines TRBV7-2 with TRBJ2-3; weak D call: TRBD2 (5 bases). From germline, CDR1 is SGHTA and CDR2 FQGNSA. Trimming took 5 bases from V and 1 from J, leaving 10 bases between them. The CDR3 consists of 14 residues. The CDR3 region has the DNA TGTGCCAGCAGCGTGACGCGGGGCACAGATACGCAGTATTTT. It yields the protein CASSVTRGTDTQYF. Supplemented by reference TRBV7-2 and TRBJ2-3, the full variable domain reads GAGVSQSPSNKVTEKGKDVELRCDPISGHTALYWYRQSLGQGLEFLIYFQGNSAPDKSGLPSDRFSAERTGGSVSTLTIQRTQQEDSAVYLCASSVTRGTDTQYFGPGTRLTVL.

V usage is TRBV7-3 and J usage is TRBJ2-2; 7 nucleotides match TRBD2. V was pared by 4 bases and J by 3 bases, with 2 bases of the junction left unmatched. Germline V gene lookup returns CDR1 SGHTA and CDR2 FQGTGA. The CDR3 is 14 residues long. CDR3 residues: CASSSRGDTGELFF. The CDR3 DNA reads as TGTGCCAGCAGCTCCCGGGGGGACACCGGGGAGCTGTTTTTT.

As DNA, the CDR3 is TGTGCCAGCAGCGTAGCTCAGGGTATCCAAGAGACCCAGTACTTC. Encoded protein: CASSVAQGIQETQYF. V is TRBV9 and J is TRBJ2-5; maybe TRBD1 (5 bases). CDR1 is SGDLS and CDR2 is YYNGEE in the germline V gene. The CDR3 spans 15 residues. V was trimmed by 0 bases and J by 1 base, leaving 10 bases between them. The entire variable domain, with the rest obtained from reference TRBV9 and TRBJ2-5, is as follows: DSGVTQTPKHLITATGQRVTLRCSPRSGDLSVYWYQQSLDQGLQFLIQYYNGEERAKGNILERFSAQQFPDLHSELNLSSLELGDSALYFCASSVAQGIQETQYFGPGTRLLVL.

The chain carries TRBV19 and TRBJ2-7, with a possible D match to TRBD2 (5 bases). CDR1 and CDR2 from the germline V gene are LNHDA and SQIVND (reference sequence). The germline V and J ends were trimmed by 5 bases and 0 bases, with 17 bases remaining between them. The CDR3 loop spans 16 amino acids. The CDR3: CASSPFFGSPSYEQYF. The CDR3 nucleotides read TGTGCCAGTAGTCCCTTTTTTGGGAGCCCCTCCTACGAGCAGTACTTC. Using reference TRBV19 and TRBJ2-7 for the parts outside the CDR3, the full variable domain is DGGITQSPKYLFRKEGQNVTLSCEQNLNHDAMYWYRQDPGQGLRLIYYSQIVNDFQKGDIAEGYSVSREKKESFPLTVTSAQKNPTAFYLCASSPFFGSPSYEQYFGPGTRLTVT.

This chain links TRBV28 with TRBJ2-6; 7 positions match TRBD1. Germline CDR1 is MDHEN and CDR2 is SYDVKM. J was trimmed by 4 bases and V by 7 bases; bases with no gene match: 10. The CDR3 is 16 amino acids. The CDR3: CASIPGGILGANVLTF. The CDR3 coding sequence is TGTGCCAGCATCCCAGGGGGTATCCTGGGGGCCAACGTCCTGACTTTC.

This sequence joins TRBV5-6 and TRBJ2-1; 8 nucleotides agree with TRBD2. Germline V gene data show CDR1 as SGHDT and CDR2 as YYEEEE. Trimming at V came to 3 bases and at J to 5 bases, leaving 7 bases not matched to a gene. CDR3 length: 15 amino acids. The DNA for the CDR3 is TGTGCCAGCAGCTATACCGGGACTAGACACAATGAGCAGTTCTTC. It encodes CASSYTGTRHNEQFF.

This chain joins TRBV10-1 and TRBJ2-2, with TRBD1 as a possible D gene (5 bases). CDR1 and CDR2 (germline): WNHNN, SYGVQD (reference sequence). The V end lost 3 bases, the J end lost 5 bases, and 10 bases lay between the germline ends. There are 14 residues in the CDR3. The CDR3 sequence: CASSEGARTGELFF. The DNA for the CDR3 is TGCGCCAGCAGTGAAGGGGCGCGGACCGGGGAGCTGTTTTTT.

This clone was seen more than once but under ten times. This chain connects TRBV7-9 to TRBJ2-1; no clear D. CDR3 size: 15 residues. V was trimmed by 7 bases and J by 0 bases, leaving 13 bases between them. Germline CDR1 SEHNR, CDR2 FQNEAQ (reference sequence). CDR3: CASTSRGSSYNEQFF. CDR3 bases: TGTGCCAGCACTTCTCGAGGCAGCTCCTACAATGAGCAGTTCTTC. Based on the CDR3 plus reference TRBV7-9 and TRBJ2-1, the full variable domain is DTGVSQNPRHKITKRGQNVTFRCDPISEHNRLYWYRQTLGQGPEFLTYFQNEAQLEKSRLLSDRFSAERPKGSFSTLEIQRTEQGDSAMYLCASTSRGSSYNEQFFGPGTRLTVL.

This clone was observed a handful of times. The chain is built from TRBV19 and TRBJ1-1, with D uncertain. V was clipped by 6 bases and J by 4 bases, with 12 bases between them. The germline V gene encodes CDR1 LNHDA and CDR2 SQIVND (reference sequence). The CDR3 has 13 amino acids. CDR3: CASSEVVSTEAFF. The CDR3 DNA follows: TGTGCCAGTAGCGAGGTAGTGAGCACTGAAGCTTTCTTT.

This sequence joins TRBV19 and TRBJ1-4, with a tentative D call TRBD1 (5 bases). The CDR3 consists of 19 residues. CDR1 is LNHDA and CDR2 is SQIVND in the germline V gene (reference sequence). The germline V and J ends were trimmed by 6 bases and 6 bases, with 29 bases remaining between them. Here the CDR3 reads CASSPWGVSYPLVDEKLFF. DNA for the CDR3: TGTGCCAGTAGCCCTTGGGGGGTCTCGTACCCCTTAGTGGATGAAAAACTGTTTTTT.

The chain couples TRBV7-2 to TRBJ2-3; 9 bases fit TRBD2. V gave up 2 bases and J gave up 9 bases; unmatched junction bases: 15. Germline CDR1 is SGHTA and CDR2 is FQGNSA. The CDR3 contains 17 residues. The CDR3 here is CASSLSLFAGGPGTQYF. The CDR3 DNA reads as TGTGCCAGCAGCTTATCGCTTTTTGCGGGAGGGCCAGGGACGCAGTATTTT.

V is TRBV5-4 and J is TRBJ2-1; TRBD2 is a possible D gene (5 bases). V shed 1 base and J shed 4 bases, with 12 bases lying between them. The germline gives CDR1 SGHNT, CDR2 YYREEE (reference sequence). This CDR3 comprises 15 residues. Written as DNA, the CDR3 is TGTGCCAGCAGCTTGAATCCGGGGATGTACAATGAGCAGTTCTTC. It is translated as CASSLNPGMYNEQFF.

This chain joins TRBV2 and TRBJ1-4, with D hard to call. This CDR3 spans 14 amino acids. Germline V gene data show CDR1 as SNHLY and CDR2 as FYNNEI. The V end was cut by 6 bases, the J end by 8 bases, with 16 bases between. The CDR3 loop is CASRTAVIAEKLFF. CDR3 nucleotide sequence: TGTGCCAGCAGGACCGCTGTAATAGCGGAAAAACTGTTTTTT.